The T cell receptor (beta chain) described here comes from a study of shared clonotypes between healthy human individuals. DNA at roughly 0.2 ug, 25,000 to 35,000 T cell genomes, went into sorted-subset replicate PCRs. Method: immunoSEQ multiplex PCR; TCRdb's copy keeps in-frame clones and lacks some. In the table there are millions of clones, 93% of which are singletons. The TCR originated in a man aged 18 to 30 in good health. Some clones in this sample may be carry-over from other donors' samples. Source material: naive CD4+ T cells from PBMCs. Subset: CD45RA+ positively selected.

The CDR3 here is CAWRTNRDNSPLHF. For the CDR3, the DNA is TGTGCCTGGAGGACCAACAGAGATAATTCACCCCTCCACTTT. This chain uses TRBV30 with TRBJ1-6; no definite D call. Germline lookup yields CDR1 GTSNPN and CDR2 SVGIG (reference sequence). Trimming shortened V by 3 bases and J by 5 bases, and 11 bases separated the two germline ends. There are 14 residues in the CDR3. The full variable domain, in which reference TRBV30 and TRBJ1-6 provide the parts outside the CDR3, is SQTIHQWPATLVQPVGSPLSLECTVEGTSNPNLYWYRQAAGRGLQLLFYSVGIGQISSEVPQNLSASRPQDRQFILSSKKLLLSDSGFYLCAWRTNRDNSPLHFGNGTRLTVT.